This T cell receptor (beta chain) was sequenced in a study of control samples from healthy donors and cancer patients. The V and J ends lost 6 bases and 6 bases respectively, with 18 bases between them. From germline, CDR1 is MNHEY and CDR2 SMNVEV (reference sequence). The CDR3 extends over 14 amino acids. The repertoire was sequenced with immunoSEQ multiplex PCR; TCRdb's copy has only in-frame clones and lacks some. Of around 140,000 clones in the sample, roughly nine tenths were seen once. The V call is TRBV27, the J call TRBJ2-7; no clear D. The sequenced sample was PBMCs. This clonotype originated in a man aged 50 or older with head and neck cancer. CDR3 sequence (DNA): TGTGCCAGCAGCCGAGACGGGCGCTTCACCGAGCAGTACTTC. It specifies CASSRDGRFTEQYF.